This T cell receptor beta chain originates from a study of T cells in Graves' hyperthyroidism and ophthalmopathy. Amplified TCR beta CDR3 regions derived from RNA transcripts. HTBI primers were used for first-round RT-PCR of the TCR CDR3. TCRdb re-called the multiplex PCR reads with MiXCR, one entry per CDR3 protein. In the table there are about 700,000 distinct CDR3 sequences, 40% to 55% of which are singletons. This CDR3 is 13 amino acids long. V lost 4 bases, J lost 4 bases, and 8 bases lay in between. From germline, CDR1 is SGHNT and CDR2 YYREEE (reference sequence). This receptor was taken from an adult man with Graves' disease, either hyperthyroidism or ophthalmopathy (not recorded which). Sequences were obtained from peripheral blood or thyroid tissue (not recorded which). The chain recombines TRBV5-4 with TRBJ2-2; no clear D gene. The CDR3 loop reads CASSPPSTGELFF. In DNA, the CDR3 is TGTGCCAGCAGCCCCCCTAGCACCGGGGAGCTGTTTTTT.